This T cell receptor (beta chain) was recorded in a study of beta chain features in type 1 diabetes. Germline V gives CDR1 GTSNPN, CDR2 SVGIG (reference sequence). V was cut by 0 bases and J by 4 bases, with 7 bases left in between. The CDR3 loop spans 13 amino acids. The sample holds a few counts of this clone. Its antigen remains unknown. Every bit of the isolated RNA underwent reverse transcription, so sequencing read expressed TCRB transcripts. Sequenced by immunoSEQ multiplex PCR; TCRdb stores in-frame clones only, minus some. Of about 360,000 clones in the sample, 10% to 15% were seen once. Study outcomes and limitations: Within patients, naive, central memory and Treg TCRB repertoires seemed more similar than within healthy donors.

The chain uses TRBV30 and TRBJ1-5; D ambiguous. The TCR comes from a young man in good health. Sequenced material: naive CD4+ T cells from blood. As DNA, the CDR3 is TGTGCCTGGAGTGTAGCCCCTAATCAGCCCCAGCATTTT. This gives the protein CAWSVAPNQPQHF. The whole variable domain, filled in from reference TRBV30 and TRBJ1-5, reads SQTIHQWPATLVQPVGSPLSLECTVEGTSNPNLYWYRQAAGRGLQLLFYSVGIGQISSEVPQNLSASRPQDRQFILSSKKLLLSDSGFYLCAWSVAPNQPQHFGDGTRLSIL.